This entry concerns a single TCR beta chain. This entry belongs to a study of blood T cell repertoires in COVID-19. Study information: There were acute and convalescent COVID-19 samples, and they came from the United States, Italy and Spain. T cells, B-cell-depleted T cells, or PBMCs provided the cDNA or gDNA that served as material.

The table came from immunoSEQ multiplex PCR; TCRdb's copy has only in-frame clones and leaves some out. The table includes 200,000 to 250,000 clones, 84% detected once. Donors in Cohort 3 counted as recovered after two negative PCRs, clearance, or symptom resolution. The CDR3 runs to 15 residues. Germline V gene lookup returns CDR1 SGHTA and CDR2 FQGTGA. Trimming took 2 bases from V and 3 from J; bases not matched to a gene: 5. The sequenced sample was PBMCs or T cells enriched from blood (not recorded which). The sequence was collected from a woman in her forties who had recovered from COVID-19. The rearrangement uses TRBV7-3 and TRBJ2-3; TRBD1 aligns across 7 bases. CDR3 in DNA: TGTGCCAGCAGCTTATGGGGACAGCCTACAGATACGCAGTATTTT. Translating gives CASSLWGQPTDTQYF.